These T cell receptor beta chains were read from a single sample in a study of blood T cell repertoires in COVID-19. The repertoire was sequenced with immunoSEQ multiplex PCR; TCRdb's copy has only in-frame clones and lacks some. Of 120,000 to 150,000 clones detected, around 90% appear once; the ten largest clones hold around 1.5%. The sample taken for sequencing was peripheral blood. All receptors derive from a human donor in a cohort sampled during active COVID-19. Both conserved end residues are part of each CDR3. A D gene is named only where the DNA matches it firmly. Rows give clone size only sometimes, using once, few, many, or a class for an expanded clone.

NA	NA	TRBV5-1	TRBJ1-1	TGCGCCAGCAGCTTACGGGAGAACACTGAAGCTTTCTTT	CASSLRENTEAFF
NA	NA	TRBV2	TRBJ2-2	TGTGCCAGCAGCTATGGAGGGTTGAACACCGGGGAGCTGTTTTTT	CASSYGGLNTGELFF
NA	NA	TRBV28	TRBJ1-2	TGTGCCAGCACCTCTGAGGAATATGGCTACACCTTC	CASTSEEYGYTF
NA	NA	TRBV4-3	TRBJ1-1	TGCGCCAGCAGCCAAGATCCAGGCCTGAACACTGAAGCTTTCTTT	CASSQDPGLNTEAFF
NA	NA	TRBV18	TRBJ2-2	TGTGCCAGCTCACCGCGGGACCCGGGGACCGGGGAGCTGTTTTTT	CASSPRDPGTGELFF
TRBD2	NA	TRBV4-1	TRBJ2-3	TGCGCCAGCAGCCATCCCAGGACTAGCGGGGCCACAGATACGCAGTATTTT	CASSHPRTSGATDTQYF
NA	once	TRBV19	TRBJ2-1	TGTGCCAGTAGTATAGATCCGAGGAGACTCTACAATGAGCAGTTCTTC	CASSIDPRRLYNEQFF
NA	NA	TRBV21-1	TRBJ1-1	TGTGCCAGCAGCAACCGGGACAGGGGGTTTTATAACACTGAAGCTTTCTTT	CASSNRDRGFYNTEAFF
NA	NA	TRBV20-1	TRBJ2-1	TGCAGTGGACTGTCCTACAATGAGCAGTTCTTC	CSGLSYNEQFF
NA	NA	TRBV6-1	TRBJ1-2	TGTGCCAGCAGTGATACAGGCCCCTATGGCTACACCTTC	CASSDTGPYGYTF
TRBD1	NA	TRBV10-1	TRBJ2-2	TGCGCCAGCAGTGAGAGGACAGGACATTGGGGCACCGGGGAGCTGTTTTTT	CASSERTGHWGTGELFF
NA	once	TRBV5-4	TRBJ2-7	TGTGCCAGCAGCCCCCGGCCAGGGCACGAGCAGTACTTC	CASSPRPGHEQYF
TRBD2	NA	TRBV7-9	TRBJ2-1	TGTGCCAGCAGCCCATCGGGGGGACCCTACAATGAGCAGTTCTTC	CASSPSGGPYNEQFF
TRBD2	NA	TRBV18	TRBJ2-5	TGTGCCAGCTCCCTGCGCGGGGGGCAGTACCAAGAGACCCAGTACTTC	CASSLRGGQYQETQYF
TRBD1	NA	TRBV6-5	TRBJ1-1	TGTGCCTGCCAAATGACAGGGGGAATTGCTTTCTTT	CACQMTGGIAFF
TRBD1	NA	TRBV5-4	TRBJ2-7	TGTGCCAGCAGCTTGGGGCAGGGGGACGAGCAGTACTTC	CASSLGQGDEQYF
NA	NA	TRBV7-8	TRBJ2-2	TGTGCCAGCAGCTTAGTGCAGGGCGGCGGGGAGCTGTTTTTT	CASSLVQGGGELFF
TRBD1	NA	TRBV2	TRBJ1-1	TGTGCCTGCGAGGACAGGGGGGGCACTGAAGCTTTCTTT	CACEDRGGTEAFF
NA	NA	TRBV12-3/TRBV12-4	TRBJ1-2	TGTGCCAGCAGTTTTCTGAACTATGGCTACACCTTC	CASSFLNYGYTF
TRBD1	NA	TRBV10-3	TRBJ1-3	TGTGCCATCAGTGAGATCGGACAGGGGGGAAGCACCATATATTTT	CAISEIGQGGSTIYF
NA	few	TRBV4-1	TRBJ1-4	TGCGCCAGCAGCCAACCTTATGAAAAACTGTTTTTT	CASSQPYEKLFF
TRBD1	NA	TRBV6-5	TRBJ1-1	TGTGCCAGCACGAGGACAGGGCCCGAGTCCGAAGCTTTCTTT	CASTRTGPESEAFF
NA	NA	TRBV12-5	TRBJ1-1	TGTGCTAGTGGTTTGGCCCCAGGACTCTGGTACACTGAAGCTTTCTTT	CASGLAPGLWYTEAFF
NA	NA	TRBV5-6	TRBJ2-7	TGTGCCAGCAGAGTAGCCGGGGCAGGGGGGCTCTACGAGCAGTACTTC	CASRVAGAGGLYEQYF
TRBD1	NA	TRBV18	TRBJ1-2	TGTGCCAGCTCACAGGGGACAGGGACTTATGGCTACACCTTC	CASSQGTGTYGYTF
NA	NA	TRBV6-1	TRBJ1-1	TGTGCCAGCAGTGAACGGTACAGAAACACTGAAGCTTTCTTT	CASSERYRNTEAFF
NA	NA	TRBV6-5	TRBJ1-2	TGTGCCAGCAGTTACAACCGGGAGGCCAGCTACACCTTC	CASSYNREASYTF
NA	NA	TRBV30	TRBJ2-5	TGTGCCTGGACTGACGGACGGACAGCGCTAGAGACCCAGTACTTC	CAWTDGRTALETQYF
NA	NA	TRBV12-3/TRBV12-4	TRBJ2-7	TGTGCCAGCAGCTTTAGGGGTTTGGACGAGCAGTACTTC	CASSFRGLDEQYF
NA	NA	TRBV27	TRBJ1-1	TGTGCCAGCAGTAGATTCGGGACTCCCGCCGAGGGCACTGAAGCTTTCTTT	CASSRFGTPAEGTEAFF
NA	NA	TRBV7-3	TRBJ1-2	TGTGCCAGCAGCTCCGGACCCAGGGAAGGTGGTGGCTACACCTTC	CASSSGPREGGGYTF
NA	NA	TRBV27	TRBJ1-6	TGTGCCAGCAGTTCATCACCGCGGGGGCGGAATTCACCCCTCCACTTT	CASSSSPRGRNSPLHF
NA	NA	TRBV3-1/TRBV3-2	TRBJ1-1	TGTGCCAGCAGCCATGATGGAGGGGTGAACACTGAAGCTTTCTTT	CASSHDGGVNTEAFF
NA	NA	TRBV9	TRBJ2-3	TGTGCCAGTGGTAAACTCACGGATACGCAGTATTTT	CASGKLTDTQYF
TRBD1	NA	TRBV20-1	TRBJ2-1	TGCAGTGCTAGTGTGGGGACAGGGTTGGGCAATGAGCAGTTCTTC	CSASVGTGLGNEQFF
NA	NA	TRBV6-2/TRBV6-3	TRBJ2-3	TGTGCCAGCAGTTACTCCCGTGGTAGTCCCGATACGCAGTATTTT	CASSYSRGSPDTQYF
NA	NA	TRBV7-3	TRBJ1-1	TGTGCCAGCAGCCCAAGACTTAACACTGAAGCTTTCTTT	CASSPRLNTEAFF
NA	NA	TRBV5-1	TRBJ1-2	TGCGCCAGCAGCTTTACACAGGATCGAAGCTACACCTTC	CASSFTQDRSYTF
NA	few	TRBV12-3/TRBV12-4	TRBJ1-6	TGTGCCAGCCTAAGCTCTGGTTCACCCCTCCACTTT	CASLSSGSPLHF
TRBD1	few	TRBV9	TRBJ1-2	TGTGCCAGCAGCCCCCTCAGGGGGGAGCGTGGCTACACCTTC	CASSPLRGERGYTF
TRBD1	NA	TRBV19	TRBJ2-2	TGTGCCAGTAAGGGACAGGGAAGCGGGGAGCTGTTTTTT	CASKGQGSGELFF
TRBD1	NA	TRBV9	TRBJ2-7	TGTGCCAGCAGCTTAAGACAGGGTAGGTCCTACGAGCAGTACTTC	CASSLRQGRSYEQYF
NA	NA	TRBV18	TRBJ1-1	TGTGCCAGCTCAAACGACAGGAACACTGAAGCTTTCTTT	CASSNDRNTEAFF
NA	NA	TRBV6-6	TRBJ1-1	TGTGCCAGCAGCCCGACAGGGAACACTGAAGCTTTCTTT	CASSPTGNTEAFF
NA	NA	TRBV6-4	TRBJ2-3	TGTGCCAGTGGACACAAAAGGGGAGATACGCAGTATTTT	CASGHKRGDTQYF